This is a list of T cell receptor beta chains from one sample in a study of blood T cell repertoires in COVID-19. TCRdb keeps only in-frame clones here, not all; method: immunoSEQ multiplex PCR. This table has approximately 140,000 clones, around 85% appearing once. Source material: peripheral blood. These receptors all stem from an elderly woman with acute or convalescent COVID-19. The CDR3 runs from the conserved cysteine through the conserved F or W. A D gene is named only where the DNA matches it firmly. The size of a clone is reported for some rows only, either as once, few or many, or as a class for expanded clones.

clone size: once
J gene: TRBJ2-1
V gene: TRBV7-9
D gene: TRBD2
CDR3 protein: CASSFSGTSVNNEQFF
CDR3 DNA: TGTGCCAGCAGCTTCTCCGGGACTAGCGTCAACAATGAGCAGTTCTTC

clone size: .
J gene: TRBJ2-2
V gene: TRBV5-5
D gene: TRBD2
CDR3 protein: CASSWAGGETGELFF
CDR3 DNA: TGTGCCAGCAGCTGGGCGGGAGGTGAAACCGGGGAGCTGTTTTTT

clone size: .
J gene: TRBJ1-5
V gene: TRBV12-5
D gene: .
CDR3 protein: CASGSTINQPQHF
CDR3 DNA: TGTGCTAGTGGCTCGACTATCAATCAGCCCCAGCATTTT

clone size: few
J gene: TRBJ2-3
V gene: TRBV7-9
D gene: .
CDR3 protein: CASSLSTVLQLTDTQYF
CDR3 DNA: TGTGCCAGCAGCTTAAGCACAGTCCTCCAACTCACAGATACGCAGTATTTT

clone size: .
J gene: TRBJ1-3
V gene: TRBV6-6
D gene: .
CDR3 protein: CASREMAGTIYF
CDR3 DNA: TGTGCCAGCAGAGAAATGGCGGGCACCATATATTTT

clone size: .
J gene: TRBJ2-1
V gene: TRBV11-3
D gene: .
CDR3 protein: CASSLGSLYNEQFF
CDR3 DNA: TGTGCCAGCAGCTTGGGGAGTTTGTACAATGAGCAGTTCTTC

clone size: .
J gene: TRBJ2-1
V gene: TRBV11-2
D gene: .
CDR3 protein: CASSLAGLDEQFF
CDR3 DNA: TGTGCCAGCAGCCTAGCCGGGTTGGATGAGCAGTTCTTC

clone size: few
J gene: TRBJ1-3
V gene: TRBV30
D gene: .
CDR3 protein: CAYKKSGNTIYF
CDR3 DNA: TGTGCCTACAAGAAATCTGGAAACACCATATATTTT

clone size: .
J gene: TRBJ2-7
V gene: TRBV18
D gene: .
CDR3 protein: CASSAQPTASYEQYF
CDR3 DNA: TGTGCCAGCTCAGCACAACCGACAGCCTCCTACGAGCAGTACTTC

clone size: few
J gene: TRBJ1-6
V gene: TRBV7-8
D gene: TRBD1
CDR3 protein: CASSKDPETGAEGGYNSPLHF
CDR3 DNA: TGTGCCAGCAGCAAGGATCCCGAGACAGGGGCGGAAGGGGGATATAATTCACCCCTCCACTTT

clone size: .
J gene: TRBJ2-2
V gene: TRBV11-2
D gene: TRBD2
CDR3 protein: CASSSLAGAGELFF
CDR3 DNA: TGTGCCAGCAGCTCCCTAGCGGGGGCCGGGGAGCTGTTTTTT

clone size: .
J gene: TRBJ1-4
V gene: TRBV15
D gene: TRBD1
CDR3 protein: CATSRPRDRVFGFNEKLFF
CDR3 DNA: TGTGCCACCAGCAGACCCCGGGACAGGGTTTTCGGGTTTAATGAAAAACTGTTTTTT

clone size: .
J gene: TRBJ1-2
V gene: TRBV7-9
D gene: TRBD1
CDR3 protein: CASSLGDRGGYGYTF
CDR3 DNA: TGTGCCAGCAGCCTCGGGGACAGGGGTGGCTATGGCTACACCTTC

clone size: once
J gene: TRBJ2-7
V gene: TRBV4-3
D gene: TRBD1
CDR3 protein: CASSQDDRVIDEQYF
CDR3 DNA: TGCGCCAGCAGCCAAGACGACAGGGTGATTGACGAGCAGTACTTC

clone size: once
J gene: TRBJ1-6
V gene: TRBV7-2
D gene: TRBD1
CDR3 protein: CASSNRGKALDSPLHF
CDR3 DNA: TGTGCCAGCAGTAACAGGGGGAAGGCTCTAGATTCACCCCTCCACTTT

clone size: .
J gene: TRBJ2-7
V gene: TRBV19
D gene: .
CDR3 protein: CASSAASTGNYEQYF
CDR3 DNA: TGTGCCAGTAGTGCGGCCTCGACAGGCAACTACGAGCAGTACTTC

clone size: .
J gene: TRBJ2-7
V gene: TRBV2
D gene: TRBD2
CDR3 protein: CASSELAGDYEQYF
CDR3 DNA: TGTGCCAGCAGTGAACTAGCGGGTGACTACGAGCAGTACTTC

clone size: .
J gene: TRBJ2-5
V gene: TRBV7-2
D gene: .
CDR3 protein: CASSSTDRVQETQYF
CDR3 DNA: TGTGCCAGCAGCTCAACGGACAGAGTCCAAGAGACCCAGTACTTC

clone size: .
J gene: TRBJ1-1
V gene: TRBV30
D gene: TRBD1
CDR3 protein: CAWSRTGVHTEAFF
CDR3 DNA: TGTGCCTGGAGTAGGACAGGGGTTCACACTGAAGCTTTCTTT

clone size: .
J gene: TRBJ1-1
V gene: TRBV4-3
D gene: .
CDR3 protein: CASSRVRGKAFF
CDR3 DNA: TGCGCCAGCAGCCGCGTGAGGGGGAAAGCTTTCTTT

clone size: .
J gene: TRBJ2-3
V gene: TRBV18
D gene: .
CDR3 protein: CASSPEADPTDTQYF
CDR3 DNA: TGTGCCAGCTCACCAGAGGCAGATCCCACAGATACGCAGTATTTT

clone size: .
J gene: TRBJ2-1
V gene: TRBV19
D gene: .
CDR3 protein: CASSQAEAYNEQFF
CDR3 DNA: TGTGCCAGTAGTCAGGCGGAGGCTTACAATGAGCAGTTCTTC

clone size: .
J gene: TRBJ1-2
V gene: TRBV6-5
D gene: .
CDR3 protein: CASRVQGKDGYTF
CDR3 DNA: TGTGCCAGCAGAGTACAGGGAAAGGATGGCTACACCTTC

clone size: .
J gene: TRBJ2-7
V gene: TRBV3-1/TRBV3-2
D gene: TRBD2
CDR3 protein: CASSRGSSGYEQYF
CDR3 DNA: TGTGCCAGCAGCCGAGGTTCTAGCGGCTACGAGCAGTACTTC

clone size: .
J gene: TRBJ2-1
V gene: TRBV3-1/TRBV3-2
D gene: TRBD2
CDR3 protein: CASSQVGLAGGGYNEQFF
CDR3 DNA: TGTGCCAGCAGCCAAGTCGGACTAGCGGGAGGGGGTTACAATGAGCAGTTCTTC

clone size: .
J gene: TRBJ2-2
V gene: TRBV2
D gene: .
CDR3 protein: CATQRQAGRTGELFF
CDR3 DNA: TGTGCCACCCAACGACAGGCGGGCCGAACCGGGGAGCTGTTTTTT

clone size: .
J gene: TRBJ1-3
V gene: TRBV11-2
D gene: .
CDR3 protein: CASSFGIMGRNTIYF
CDR3 DNA: TGTGCCAGCAGCTTCGGGATAATGGGAAGAAACACCATATATTTT

clone size: .
J gene: TRBJ2-1
V gene: TRBV6-5
D gene: TRBD2
CDR3 protein: CASSPGLAGGNEQFF
CDR3 DNA: TGTGCCAGCAGCCCCGGACTAGCGGGAGGTAATGAGCAGTTCTTC

clone size: .
J gene: TRBJ2-1
V gene: TRBV11-2
D gene: TRBD1
CDR3 protein: CASSLVDRAQFF
CDR3 DNA: TGTGCCAGCAGCTTAGTCGACAGGGCGCAGTTCTTC

clone size: .
J gene: TRBJ1-1
V gene: TRBV2
D gene: .
CDR3 protein: CASRPDSYNTEAFF
CDR3 DNA: TGTGCCAGCAGGCCCGACAGTTATAACACTGAAGCTTTCTTT

clone size: .
J gene: TRBJ2-5
V gene: TRBV12-3/TRBV12-4
D gene: .
CDR3 protein: CASSLSVRETQYF
CDR3 DNA: TGTGCCAGCAGTTTGAGCGTGCGGGAGACCCAGTACTTC

clone size: .
J gene: TRBJ1-6
V gene: TRBV6-1
D gene: .
CDR3 protein: CASSLESNSPLHF
CDR3 DNA: TGTGCCAGCAGTTTGGAGTCCAATTCACCCCTCCACTTT

clone size: .
J gene: TRBJ1-1
V gene: TRBV18
D gene: TRBD1
CDR3 protein: CASSPPDRGLNTEAFF
CDR3 DNA: TGTGCCAGCTCACCACCGGACAGGGGGTTGAACACTGAAGCTTTCTTT

clone size: .
J gene: TRBJ1-1
V gene: TRBV4-3
D gene: TRBD1
CDR3 protein: CASSQHEIRTGSYEAFF
CDR3 DNA: TGCGCCAGCAGTCAACATGAGATCCGGACAGGCAGTTATGAAGCTTTCTTT

clone size: .
J gene: TRBJ2-5
V gene: TRBV5-4
D gene: TRBD1
CDR3 protein: CASSAGTGRETQYF
CDR3 DNA: TGTGCCAGCAGCGCTGGGACAGGGAGAGAGACCCAGTACTTC

clone size: .
J gene: TRBJ1-5
V gene: TRBV7-9
D gene: .
CDR3 protein: CASSSDSFNQPQHF
CDR3 DNA: TGTGCCAGCAGCTCGGACAGCTTCAATCAGCCCCAGCATTTT

clone size: .
J gene: TRBJ1-4
V gene: TRBV5-1
D gene: .
CDR3 protein: CASSRGGGREKLFF
CDR3 DNA: TGCGCCAGCAGCCGAGGCGGGGGGCGTGAAAAACTGTTTTTT

clone size: few
J gene: TRBJ2-1
V gene: TRBV4-3
D gene: .
CDR3 protein: CASSQEWSGSYNEQFF
CDR3 DNA: TGCGCCAGCAGCCAAGAATGGAGCGGATCCTACAATGAGCAGTTCTTC

clone size: few
J gene: TRBJ2-1
V gene: TRBV14
D gene: .
CDR3 protein: CASSTFRGNEQFF
CDR3 DNA: TGTGCCAGCAGTACTTTTCGTGGTAATGAGCAGTTCTTC

clone size: .
J gene: TRBJ2-2
V gene: TRBV5-4
D gene: TRBD2
CDR3 protein: CASSRRGGAVRTGELFF
CDR3 DNA: TGTGCCAGCAGCCGGAGGGGAGGGGCGGTGAGGACCGGGGAGCTGTTTTTT

clone size: .
J gene: TRBJ1-1
V gene: TRBV6-2/TRBV6-3
D gene: .
CDR3 protein: CASSYPATGYSSEAFF
CDR3 DNA: TGTGCCAGCAGTTACCCAGCGACAGGCTATTCCTCTGAAGCTTTCTTT

clone size: .
J gene: TRBJ1-5
V gene: TRBV7-9
D gene: .
CDR3 protein: CASSHRDSNQPQHF
CDR3 DNA: TGTGCCAGCAGCCACCGGGACTCCAATCAGCCCCAGCATTTT

clone size: .
J gene: TRBJ2-7
V gene: TRBV6-2/TRBV6-3
D gene: TRBD1
CDR3 protein: CASSYAQDRGQGQYF
CDR3 DNA: TGTGCCAGCAGTTACGCCCAGGACAGGGGGCAAGGGCAGTACTTC

clone size: .
J gene: TRBJ2-2
V gene: TRBV6-5
D gene: .
CDR3 protein: CASSYLRATGELFF
CDR3 DNA: TGTGCCAGCAGTTACCTCAGGGCCACCGGGGAGCTGTTTTTT

clone size: once
J gene: TRBJ1-1
V gene: TRBV4-1
D gene: .
CDR3 protein: CASSQGARMNTEAFF
CDR3 DNA: TGCGCCAGCAGCCAAGGGGCCCGGATGAACACTGAAGCTTTCTTT

clone size: .
J gene: TRBJ1-5
V gene: TRBV4-3
D gene: .
CDR3 protein: CASSQDLLPQGYQPQHF
CDR3 DNA: TGCGCCAGCAGCCAAGATCTATTACCACAGGGATATCAGCCCCAGCATTTT